The text below deals with one T cell receptor (beta chain). Its antigen is not yet known. No base quality values were provided; no much bigger clone lies one nucleotide off. Looking up the germline V gene yields CDR1 SGHTS and CDR2 YDEGEE. Including cysteine and phenylalanine, the CDR3 has 17 amino acids. Left in the record is the CDR3 DNA by itself, 51 bases read in frame from the first base. V was cut back by 0 bases and J by 0 bases, leaving a gap of 12 bases between them. The data derive from a study of blood T cell repertoires in COVID-19 (dated by TCRdb to 2018 to 2021). Background for the entire study: Collaborator samples came from the United States, Italy and Spain and covered acute and convalescent phases of COVID-19. The prospective study material was composed of cDNA or gDNA derived from T cells, B-cell-depleted T cells, or PBMCs. Deeply sampled blood TCRbeta repertoires from subjects exposed to, actively infected with, or recovered from COVID-19 were included in the dataset. The repertoires were released in a freely available public database meant as a resource for research on the immune response to SARS-CoV-2. The samples were drawn from two sources: the first 160 participants of the ongoing ImmuneRACE study, and 1,200 or so subjects contributed by 6 global collaborators. The sample metadata nearly always contained a de-identified subject ID, COVID-19 status, age in years and sex. Where available, HLA class I and class II types were taken from metadata supplied by the sample provider and were not determined by assay-based typing.

Participants in the prospective study were aged roughly 18 to 95 years, lived in 20 to 25 United States geographic areas, and enrolled through a virtual design. Cohort assignment in the prospective study relied on participant-reported clinical history from a screening survey and a study questionnaire. Recovered participants in ImmuneRACE Cohort 3 were defined as having two consecutive negative NP/OP PCR tests, clearance from a healthcare professional, or resolution of symptoms. In the prospective study, whole blood, serum and a nasopharyngeal or oropharyngeal swab were collected from each participant by mobile phlebotomists. Participants in the prospective study had the option to provide additional blood draws and questionnaires over a 2-month period. Blood samples from the prospective study were shipped frozen or at room temperature prior to DNA extraction. Findings and caveats that apply to the study as a whole: Clinical and demographic metadata were provided uncurated, with the amount varying by source and participant.

TCRbeta CDR3 regions were amplified from genomic DNA using the immunoSEQ Assay, a bias-controlled multiplex PCR. On the authors' methods: Nucleated cell counts per sample were estimated from amplification of reference gene primers within the assay. To quantify the absolute abundance of each unique TCRbeta CDR3 rearrangement, sequence reads were collapsed and filtered. For each sample, productive Simpson clonality was calculated as the square root of Simpson's diversity index over productive rearrangements. This immuneACCESS table, as held by TCRdb, lists in-frame sequences with V and J called but not all clones. Of the missing ones, under half trace to an unresolved V gene in checked studies; the others have no known cause. That table is the source of V, J and clone size, and D and trimming were worked out from the DNA. The sample table contains about 140,000 clones; only one count was recorded for over 80% of them. The ten most abundant clones make up about 11% of the sample.

Sequenced input: PBMCs or T cells enriched from blood (not recorded which). Recombination connected TRBV5-8 to TRBJ1-4, with the D segment identity uncertain. The receptor was isolated from a man aged 55 to 70 who had recovered from COVID-19. The CDR3 region reads CASSLGGGTATNEKLFF. Here is the DNA: TGTGCCAGCAGCTTGGGCGGCGGAACTGCAACTAATGAAAAACTGTTTTTT.